This T cell receptor (beta chain) originates from a study of glioma-infiltrating T cells after dendritic cell vaccination. Study-wide background: Glioblastoma patients came from Phase I and II dendritic cell vaccination trials.

Patients had residual fresh-frozen tumor tissue and more than two years of survival data. This clone was seen a handful of times. Its antigen is not identified. TCRdb's table, derived via immunoSEQ multiplex PCR, lists solely in-frame clones and lacks some. The repertoire has tens of thousands of clones, 85% to 90% of them found once; the top ten carry around a sixth. The study, taken as a whole, reports: Patients with more pretreatment TILs had longer time to progression and survival.

The clonotype comes from a human donor with glioblastoma. Sequenced material: blood, taken before dendritic cell vaccination.

CDR3 region: CASSYTGTGSDGYTF. DNA for the CDR3: TGTGCCAGCAGTTATACCGGGACAGGGAGCGATGGCTACACCTTC. This rearrangement joins TRBV6-7 to TRBJ1-2, with 9 bases matching TRBD1. TRBV6-7 is labeled an ORF, and its function is uncertain. The CDR3 is 15 residues long. V was clipped by 3 bases and J by 6 bases; unmatched bases: 8.